One and the same sample provided the 11 T cell receptor beta chains below, sequenced in a study of T cell repertoires in cytomegalovirus infection. MiXCR was run by TCRdb on the reads, yielding one entry per CDR3 protein. There are fewer than 1,000,000 distinct CDR3 sequences in the sample; approximately 31% occur only once, and around 15% lies in the top ten. Antigens for these TCRs are unknown. The material was cultured CD8+ T cells from PBMCs, obtained from culture after CMV antigen stimulation. Receptors were obtained from a human donor in good health (CMV status not recorded). Some clones in this sample may be carry-over from other donors' samples.

This clonotype was seen ten or more times. J is TRBJ2-5 and V is TRBV10-3; D may correspond to TRBD1 or TRBD2 (5 bases each). The V and J ends lost 5 bases and 2 bases respectively, with 12 bases between them. Germline CDR1 is ENHRY and CDR2 is SYGVKD. CDR3 size: 14 residues. The CDR3, as DNA: TGTGCCATCAGTTCCCGGGACCGACAAGAGACCCAGTACTTC. Translating it yields CAISSRDRQETQYF.

This chain joins TRBV5-1 and TRBJ2-1, with 8 nucleotides matching TRBD2. CDR1 and CDR2 from the germline V gene are SGHRS and YFSETQ. The CDR3 length is 15 residues. V lost 0 bases and J lost 5; bases outside the gene matches: 4. Here the CDR3 reads CASSLGTSSHNEQFF. CDR3 in DNA: TGCGCCAGCAGCTTGGGGACTAGCAGCCACAATGAGCAGTTCTTC.

The CDR3 DNA reads TGCAGTGCCCCTATCGTGGGGAACCACTATGGCTACACCTTC. Its translation is CSAPIVGNHYGYTF. The J gene is TRBJ1-2, the V gene TRBV20-1; D is unresolved. The V end lost 6 bases, the J end lost 3 bases, and 17 bases lay between the germline ends. There are 14 residues in the CDR3. Germline V lookup: CDR1 DFQATT, CDR2 SNEGSKA (reference sequence).

This clonotype occurred many times. The chain is built from TRBV7-2 and TRBJ2-7; 8 nucleotides match TRBD1. This CDR3 spans 14 amino acids. In germline, CDR1 is SGHTA, CDR2 FQGNSA. V lost 5 bases, J lost 3 bases, and 6 bases stayed unmatched. The CDR3 protein is CASSEGQGYYEQYF. The DNA for the CDR3 is TGTGCCAGCAGCGAAGGACAGGGATACTACGAGCAGTACTTC.

This clonotype was seen only a few times. The chain couples TRBV19 to TRBJ2-3, with 10 bases identical to TRBD2. The J segment lost 5 bases and the V segment lost 3 bases, leaving 8 bases of the junction unmatched. The CDR3 runs 16 residues. In germline, CDR1 is LNHDA, CDR2 SQIVND (reference sequence). The CDR3 nucleotides are TGTGCCAGTAGTATTCCTAGCGGGGGTCCAAGAGATACGCAGTATTTT. It encodes CASSIPSGGPRDTQYF.

This clonotype appeared a few times. The chain carries TRBV6-1 and TRBJ1-4; a weak D match, TRBD1 (6 bases). Trimming removed 5 bases at V and 5 bases at J, with 15 bases between. Per the germline V gene, CDR1 is MNHNS and CDR2 is SASEGT. The CDR3 extends over 15 amino acids. The CDR3 sequence is CASSSEGQRNEKLFF. CDR3 in DNA: TGTGCCAGCAGTTCCGAAGGACAGAGAAATGAAAAACTGTTTTTT.

The chain couples TRBV6-2 or TRBV6-3 to TRBJ2-5; TRBD2 matches at 8 bases. V lost 2 bases, J lost 6 bases, and 5 bases stayed unmatched. The CDR3 sequence is 14 residues long. Per germline, CDR1 MNHEY and CDR2 SVGEGT. The CDR3 DNA sequence: TGTGCCAGCAGTTACCCTGGACTAGCACAGACCCAGTACTTC. Protein sequence: CASSYPGLAQTQYF.

This chain connects TRBV4-2 to TRBJ2-1, with D tentatively TRBD2 (6 bases). Trimming cost V 0 bases and J 5 bases, with 11 bases left between them. CDR1 is LGHNA, CDR2 YNFKEQ, per germline. The CDR3 extends over 15 amino acids. The CDR3 coding sequence is TGTGCCAGCAGCCAAGAAGGGAGGACGGACAATGAGCAGTTCTTC. Its protein product is CASSQEGRTDNEQFF.

The chain has TRBV6-8 and TRBJ2-7; tentatively, D is TRBD2 (7 bases). This CDR3 has 14 amino acids. V lost 5 bases to trimming and J lost 3 bases, with 14 bases between them. The germline gives CDR1 MNHGY, CDR2 SAAAGT. The CDR3 loop reads CASSALGGHYEQYV. The CDR3 DNA reads TGTGCCAGCAGTGCCCTCGGGGGGCACTACGAGCAGTACGTC.

The chain is built from TRBV27 and TRBJ2-5; 12 bases agree with TRBD2. Germline CDR1 and CDR2: MNHEY and SMNVEV (reference sequence). The CDR3 is made up of 17 amino acids. Germline trimming cut 5 bases from V and 5 bases from J; bases unmatched to any gene: 12. The CDR3: CASSKLAGGLGGETQYF. For the CDR3, the DNA is TGTGCCAGCAGTAAACTAGCGGGGGGCCTCGGGGGCGAGACCCAGTACTTC.

The chain carries TRBV9 and TRBJ2-7; a weak D match, TRBD1 (6 bases). CDR3 size: 14 residues. The V and J ends lost 0 bases and 7 bases respectively, with 14 bases between them. CDR1 is SGDLS, CDR2 YYNGEE, per germline. CDR3 sequence: CASSVGRGLLEQYF. The CDR3 nucleotides read TGTGCCAGCAGCGTAGGCAGGGGTCTGTTGGAGCAGTACTTC.